This T cell receptor beta chain came from a study of shared clonotypes between healthy human individuals. The study, taken as a whole, reports: With a handful of donors compared, 5% to 5.5% of naive CD4 clonotypes were shared.

For sorted subsets, approximately 0.2 ug DNA per replicate equaled tens of thousands of T cell genomes. Per the study methods: Junction-only immunoSEQ data arrived without quality scores, meaning filtering differed. The data were produced by immunoSEQ multiplex PCR, yet TCRdb's version contains in-frame clones alone and is incomplete. The V and J calls and clone size are taken from that table; D and trimming were inferred from the DNA. The repertoire has approximately 1.9 million clones, 93% of them found once; the top ten carry about 1.7%. Naivety among CD8 cells was defined by CD45RO negativity and positive CCR7 selection, thereby excluding terminally differentiated effector memory CD45RA+ cells. This clone was counted a single time. The antigen remains unidentified. Trimming took 0 bases from V and 1 from J, leaving 7 bases between them. This CDR3 region has 14 residues. CDR1 and CDR2 from the germline V gene are MGHRA and YSYEKL.

The TCR sequence derives from a man in his late teens or twenties in good health. Some clones in this sample may be carry-over from other donors' samples. The chain uses TRBV4-1 and TRBJ2-7; D ambiguous. Sequenced input: naive CD8+ T cells from PBMCs. CDR3 residues: CASSQDTVSYEQYF. CDR3 in DNA: TGCGCCAGCAGCCAAGATACAGTTTCCTACGAGCAGTACTTC.